This T cell receptor (beta chain) comes out of a study of T cell changes during pregnancy in multiple sclerosis. Libraries were prepared by immunoSEQ multiplex PCR; TCRdb keeps only in-frame clonotypes and omits some of them. The table lists fewer than 50,000 clones, 90% to 95% of them singletons. The input for sequencing was CD4+ T cells from peripheral blood mononuclear cells, taken in the third trimester of pregnancy. This clonotype originated in a female donor with multiple sclerosis, enrolled in a pregnancy study.

The CDR3 DNA reads as TGTGCCAGCAGCTTAGGGGGACAGGGGGGGAATCAGCCCCAGCATTTT. Amino acid sequence: CASSLGGQGGNQPQHF. The genes are TRBV7-2 and TRBJ1-5, with 11 bases fitting TRBD1. Unmatched junction bases numbered 3, after V lost 1 base and J lost 4 bases. The CDR3 spans 16 residues. Germline lookup yields CDR1 SGHTA and CDR2 FQGNSA.